The clone carrying this T cell receptor (beta chain) was seen a few times. Germline V CDR1 and CDR2: MNHEY, SMNVEV (reference sequence). The CDR3 extends over 15 amino acids. V was pared by 3 bases and J by 0 bases, with 9 bases between. This sample is drawn from a study of patients and donors after allogeneic stem cell transplantation. Each CDR3 protein gets one entry after TCRdb re-called the RT-PCR reads with MiXCR. The sample gives over 130,000 distinct CDR3 sequences, approximately 37% of which show up once; 50% to 65% is in the top ten. Sequencing was performed on blood, either unsorted or a sorted T cell fraction (not recorded which). The TCR was taken from a human donor who was either an allogeneic HSCT recipient or a stem cell or donor lymphocyte infusion donor (not recorded which). It is not recorded whose cells these are; they may come from a transplant donor. The rearrangement uses TRBV27 and TRBJ1-3; the D is unclear. CDR3 sequence: CASSFPNRSGNTIYF. The CDR3 DNA reads TGTGCCAGCAGTTTCCCGAACCGCTCTGGAAACACCATATATTTT.